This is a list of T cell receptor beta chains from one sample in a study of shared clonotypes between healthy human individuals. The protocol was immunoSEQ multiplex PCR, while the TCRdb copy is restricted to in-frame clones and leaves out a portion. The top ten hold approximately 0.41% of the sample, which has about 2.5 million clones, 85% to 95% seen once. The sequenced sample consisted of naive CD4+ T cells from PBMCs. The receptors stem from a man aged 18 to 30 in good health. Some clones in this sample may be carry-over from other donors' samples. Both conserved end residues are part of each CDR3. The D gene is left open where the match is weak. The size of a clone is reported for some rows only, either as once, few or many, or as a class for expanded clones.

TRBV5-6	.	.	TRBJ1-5	TGTGCCAGCAGCTTTTTCTCGGGGGCCAATCAGCCCCAGCATTTT	CASSFFSGANQPQHF
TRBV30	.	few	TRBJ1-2	TGTGCCTGGGGAGGGGAGGGCTACTATGGCTACACCTTC	CAWGGEGYYGYTF
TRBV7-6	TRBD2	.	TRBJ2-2	TGTGCCAGCAGCCCCAGCGGGGGGGCGCGGGTCACCGGGGAGCTGTTTTTT	CASSPSGGARVTGELFF
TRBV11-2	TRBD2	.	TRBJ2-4	TGTGCCAGCAGCCCCACTAGCGGGACCGTCAAAAACATTCAGTACTTC	CASSPTSGTVKNIQYF
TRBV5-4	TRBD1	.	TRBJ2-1	TGTGCCAGCAGCTCCCTGGACAGGGGCTACAATGAGCAGTTCTTC	CASSSLDRGYNEQFF
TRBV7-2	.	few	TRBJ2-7	TGTGCCAGCAGCTTAGCGCTCTACGAGCAGTACTTC	CASSLALYEQYF
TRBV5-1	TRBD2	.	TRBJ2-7	TGCGCCAGCAGCTTGGCGGGGGGCTCCTACGAGCAGTACTTC	CASSLAGGSYEQYF
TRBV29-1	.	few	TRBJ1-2	TGCAGCGTTGACAAGGGGCCCTATGGCTACACCTTC	CSVDKGPYGYTF
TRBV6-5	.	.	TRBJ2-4	TGTGCCAGCAGTTTGAGCGGTAGCCAAAACATTCAGTACTTC	CASSLSGSQNIQYF
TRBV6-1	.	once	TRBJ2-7	TGTGCCAGCAGTGGACGCTACGAGCAGTACTTC	CASSGRYEQYF
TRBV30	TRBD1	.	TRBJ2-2	TGTGCCTGGAAGCAGGGGGCCGGGGAGCTGTTTTTT	CAWKQGAGELFF
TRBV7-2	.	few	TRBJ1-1	TGTGCCAGCAGCCAACTCCAAGGCACTGAAGCTTTCTTT	CASSQLQGTEAFF
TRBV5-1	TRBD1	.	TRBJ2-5	TGCGCCAGCAGCTGGGGGACAGCGGAGACCCAGTACTTC	CASSWGTAETQYF
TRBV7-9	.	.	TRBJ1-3	TGTGCCAGCAGAGGCGGCTCCTACTCTGGAAACACCATATATTTT	CASRGGSYSGNTIYF
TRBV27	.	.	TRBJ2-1	TGTGCCAGCAGTTGGCGGGTCTACAATGAGCAGTTCTTC	CASSWRVYNEQFF
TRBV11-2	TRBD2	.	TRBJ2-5	TGTGCCAGCAGCTTAGAAGCCCCCCGGGGGGGTCAGGAGACCCAGTACTTC	CASSLEAPRGGQETQYF
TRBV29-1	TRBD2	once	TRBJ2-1	TGCAGCATCCGGGGGACTAGAGCTGAGAATGAGCAGTTCTTC	CSIRGTRAENEQFF
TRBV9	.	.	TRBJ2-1	TGTGCCAGCAGCGTAGCCAGTTCCCTCCCCAATGAGCAGTTCTTC	CASSVASSLPNEQFF
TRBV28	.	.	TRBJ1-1	TGTGCCAGCAGACTACCCTTGGGAATGAACACTGAAGCTTTCTTT	CASRLPLGMNTEAFF
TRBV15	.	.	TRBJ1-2	TGTGCCACCAGCAGCGGATCCGACTATGGCTACACCTTC	CATSSGSDYGYTF
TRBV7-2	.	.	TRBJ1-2	TGTGCCAGCAGCTTCTCCCGAGGGGGGAACTATGGCTACACCTTC	CASSFSRGGNYGYTF
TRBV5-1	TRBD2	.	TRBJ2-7	TGCGCCAGCAGCTTGGGCGGGGGGACTGACGGCGAGCAGTACTTC	CASSLGGGTDGEQYF
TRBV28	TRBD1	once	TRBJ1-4	TGTGCCAGCAGTCCGATCCTGGACAGGGGCGGGATTTTT	CASSPILDRGGIF
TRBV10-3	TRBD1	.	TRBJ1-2	TGTGCCATCAGTGAGCCGGGACAGGGGGCGGATGGCTACACCTTC	CAISEPGQGADGYTF
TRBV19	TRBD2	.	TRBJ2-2	TGTGCCAGTGGGTCCCTTGCGGCGGGAGAAACCGGGGAGCTGTTTTTT	CASGSLAAGETGELFF
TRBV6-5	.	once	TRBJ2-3	TGTGCCAGCAGCATCCTGGGGGGGCAGGGTACGCAGTATTTT	CASSILGGQGTQYF
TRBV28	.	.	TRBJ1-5	TGTGCCAGCAGCCAGGACACTCATCAGCCCCAGCATTTT	CASSQDTHQPQHF
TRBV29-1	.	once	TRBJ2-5	TGCAGCCCGAGGCTTTCCCAAGAGACCCAGTACTTC	CSPRLSQETQYF
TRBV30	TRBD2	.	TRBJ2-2	TGTGCCTGGAGTGGACTAGCGGGACTAAACACCGGGGAGCTGTTTTTT	CAWSGLAGLNTGELFF
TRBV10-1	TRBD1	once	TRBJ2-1	TGCGCCAGCAGTGAGACAGGGGGCGCAACGGATGAGCAGTTCTTC	CASSETGGATDEQFF
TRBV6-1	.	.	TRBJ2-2	TGTGCCAGCAGTGCTTCAGGACCGCCTTCGAACACCGGGGAGCTGTTTTTT	CASSASGPPSNTGELFF
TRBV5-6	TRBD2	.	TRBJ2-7	TGTGCCAGCAGCTTTCATAGCGGGAGGGCCTACGAGCAGTACTTC	CASSFHSGRAYEQYF
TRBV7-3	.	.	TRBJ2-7	TGTGCCAGCAGCTTCAGGACAAACTTCTACGAGCAGTACTTC	CASSFRTNFYEQYF
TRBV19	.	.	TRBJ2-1	TGTGCCAGTAATTCAGGGGACTACTCCTACAATGAGCAGTTCTTC	CASNSGDYSYNEQFF
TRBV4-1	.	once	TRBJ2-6	TGCGCCAGCAGCCAGGGTCCAGCAGGCTCTGGGGCCAACGTCCTGACTTTC	CASSQGPAGSGANVLTF
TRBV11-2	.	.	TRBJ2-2	TGTGCCAGCAGCTTCCGGCGGATGGGTAGATACACCGGGGAGCTGTTTTTT	CASSFRRMGRYTGELFF
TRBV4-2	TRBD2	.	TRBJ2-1	TGTGCCAGCAGCCAAGTTGGGACTAGCCAAGACAATGAGCAGTTCTTC	CASSQVGTSQDNEQFF
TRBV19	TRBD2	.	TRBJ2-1	TGTGCCAGTAGGGGACTAGCGGGAGCGGCCTACAATGAGCAGTTCTTC	CASRGLAGAAYNEQFF
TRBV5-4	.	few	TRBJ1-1	TGTGCCAGCAGGATAGGGACGAACACTGAAGCTTTCTTT	CASRIGTNTEAFF
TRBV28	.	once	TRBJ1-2	TGTGCCAGCAGTTTGGGGGCGAAGGACTATGGCTACACCTTC	CASSLGAKDYGYTF
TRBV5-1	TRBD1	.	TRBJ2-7	TGCGCCAGCCGCGTGACAGGGACGGTCTGGTCCGAGCAGTACTTC	CASRVTGTVWSEQYF
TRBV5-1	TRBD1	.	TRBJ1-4	TGCGCCAGCAGCTTGGGAGGGGGCAGTGAAAAACTGTTTTTT	CASSLGGGSEKLFF
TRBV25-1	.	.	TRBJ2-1	TGTGCCAGCAGTGCACCGACCGGGACTCCCCGGCGGTTCTTC	CASSAPTGTPRRFF
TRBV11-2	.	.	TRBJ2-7	TGTGCCAGCAGCTTCTCCGGGACGGCACCGGGCGAGCAGTACTTC	CASSFSGTAPGEQYF
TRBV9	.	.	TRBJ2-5	TGTGCCAGCAGTCCGTATGGTCGGGGCCAAGAGACCCAGTACTTC	CASSPYGRGQETQYF
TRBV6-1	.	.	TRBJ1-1	TGTGCCAGCAGGCAGAGGTGGACTGAAGCTTTCTTT	CASRQRWTEAFF
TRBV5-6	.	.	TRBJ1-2	TGTGCCAGCAGCTTGCAACAGTTTGGCAATGGCTACACCTTC	CASSLQQFGNGYTF
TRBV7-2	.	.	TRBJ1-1	TGTGCCAGCAGCTTTATGGCGTCGGGTGAAGCTTTCTTT	CASSFMASGEAFF
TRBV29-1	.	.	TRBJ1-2	TGCAGCGTTGGGGATTATAACTATGGCTACACCTTC	CSVGDYNYGYTF
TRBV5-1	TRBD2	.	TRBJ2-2	TGCGCCAGCAGCGTCGGGACTAGCGGGGCGAACACCGGGGAGCTGTTTTTT	CASSVGTSGANTGELFF